The subject of this entry is one T cell receptor beta chain. The antigen remains undetermined. The sample belongs to a study of CD8+ T cells in alopecia areata. Study-level background: Oral tofacitinib (5 to 10 mg twice daily) was administered to treated patients.

Sequencing relied on a cDNA template that was reverse transcribed from extracted RNA. Repertoires were generated with immunoSEQ multiplex PCR, while TCRdb's copy carries only in-frame clones and drops some. The data hold some 130,000 clones, with around 50% observed a single time. Samples from alopecia areata patients were lesional scalp punch biopsies and peripheral blood. Sorting separated CD4+ and CD8+ T cells out of PBMCs. The V end lost 7 bases, the J end lost 5 bases, and 17 bases lay between the germline ends. The CDR3 loop spans 14 amino acids. Germline lookup yields CDR1 LNHDA and CDR2 SQIVND (reference sequence). Study outcomes and limitations: Alphabeta T cells residing in normal skin are also sequenced in scalp samples.

This chain connects TRBV19 to TRBJ1-1, with a tentative D call TRBD1 (6 bases). This sample comprised CD4+ T cells sorted from blood, obtained at week 0. This clonotype was obtained from a human donor with alopecia areata. CDR3: CASNELTGRTEAFF. The CDR3 nucleotides read TGTGCCAGTAACGAATTGACAGGTCGGACTGAAGCTTTCTTT.